The 18 T cell receptor beta chains reported below all come from one sample, sequenced in a study of tumor-infiltrating lymphocytes in primary liver carcinoma. Bulk tissue was left unsorted, and RNA and DNA were co-extracted from about 20-30 mg of it. cDNA specific to TCR beta was made from 500 to 650 ng of total RNA, with a constant-region primer employed for priming. What produced the TCR beta libraries was three nested multiplex PCR rounds using slightly modified ARM-PCR. With TRBV1-TRBV30 forward primers and a C-beta reverse primer, the first two PCR rounds were run for approximately 10 cycles each. TCRdb analysed the multiplex PCR reads with MiXCR anew, one entry per CDR3 protein. The sample holds fewer than 80,000 distinct CDR3 sequences, about three quarters seen once. Specimen: tumor-adjacent normal liver tissue. All receptors derive from a man in his forties or fifties with primary liver carcinoma and hepatitis B virus infection.

For this clonotype: Compared with germline, one end of the junction differs, possibly owing to a read error. This chain's CDR3 is CVTSTTGLDTGELFF. Written as DNA, the CDR3 is TGTGTCACCAGTACTACAGGGTTAGACACCGGGGAGCTGTTTTTT. The chain couples TRBV24-1 to TRBJ2-2, with D maybe TRBD1 (6 bases). CDR1 and CDR2 from the germline V gene are KGHDR and SFDVKD. This CDR3 spans 15 amino acids.

In its sample, this clonotype was seen once. The missing conserved phenylalanine or tryptophan at the end of this CDR3 makes a read error likely. The limits of the CDR3 on the DNA are not certain, so only TCRdb's listed CDR3 is given. V usage is TRBV6-6 and J usage is TRBJ2-7; no check of the table's D call, TRBD2, against the DNA was made. CDR1 and CDR2 from the germline V gene are MNHNY and SVGAGI (reference sequence). The CDR3 is 15 amino acids long, termini counted. The CDR3 loop is CASSHDTYGNYKEYL.

In the case of this clonotype: The germline gene is not matched at one end of the junction; a read error may be the cause. The chain employs TRBV4-1 and TRBJ1-2; 7 bases are shared with TRBD1. The CDR3 has 15 residues. The V gene's germline CDR1 is MGHRA and CDR2 YSYEKL. DNA for the CDR3: TGTGCCAGCAGCCAAGGGGGCGCGACAGTCCATGGCTACACCTTC. It specifies CASSQGGATVHGYTF.

This clonotype has only one observation. The conserved final phenylalanine or tryptophan is absent from the CDR3, which likely points to a read error. This chain links TRBV12-3 or TRBV12-4 with TRBJ2-7; 11 positions match TRBD1. The CDR3 length is 15 residues. This chain's CDR3 is CATSRGTGGSYEQYL. CDR3 sequence (DNA): TGTGCCACCAGTCGGGGGACAGGGGGCTCCTACGAGCAGTACCTC.

About this clonotype itself: At one end the junction does not follow the germline gene, possibly because of a read error. The rearrangement joins TRBV5-8 to TRBJ2-2, with D tentatively TRBD1 or TRBD2 (5 bases each). This CDR3 is built from 11 residues. The germline V gene has CDR1 SGHTS and CDR2 YDEGEE. Here the CDR3 DNA reads TGTGTCAGCAGCTTTGAGGGGAAGCTGTTTTTT. This translates into CVSSFEGKLFF.

This clonotype has more than one count but fewer than ten. Being one base from a much bigger clone, this may be a read error. This chain links TRBV5-5 with TRBJ2-5, with D maybe TRBD2 (6 bases). The germline V gene encodes CDR1 SGHKS and CDR2 YYEKEE (reference sequence). This CDR3 region has 14 residues. This CDR3 reads CTSSSGTPQETQYF. CDR3 DNA sequence: TGTACCAGCAGCTCCGGGACTCCGCAAGAGACCCAGTACTTC.

The J gene is TRBJ2-5, the V gene TRBV7-9, with no clear D. CDR3 length: 14 residues. Trimming cost V 7 bases and J 1 base, with 13 bases left between them. From germline, CDR1 is SEHNR and CDR2 FQNEAQ (reference sequence). CDR3 region: CASNFSGGQETQYF. DNA for the CDR3: TGTGCCAGCAACTTTTCGGGCGGCCAAGAGACCCAGTACTTC.

By frequency in the sample, this clonotype is large. The V call is TRBV11-1, the J call TRBJ2-1; D may be TRBD1 (6 bases). Trimming removed 8 bases at V and 2 bases at J, with 7 bases between. CDR1 SGHAT and CDR2 FQDESV come from the germline V gene (reference sequence). The CDR3 length is 12 residues. CDR3 in amino acids: CASAGAYNEQFF. The CDR3 DNA is TGTGCCAGCGCAGGGGCCTACAATGAGCAGTTCTTC.

Turning to this clonotype: The junction differs from germline at one of its ends, possibly a read error. This chain links TRBV10-3 with TRBJ2-5; 11 bases are shared with TRBD1. The CDR3 loop spans 17 amino acids. Germline values: CDR1 ENHRY, CDR2 SYGVKD. The CDR3 is CAVSEPKGQGGTETQYF. The CDR3 DNA is TGTGCCGTCAGTGAGCCTAAGGGACAGGGGGGGACGGAGACCCAGTACTTC.

This clonotype has just one count. The junction shows a germline mismatch at one end, possibly a read error. This sequence joins TRBV6-6 and TRBJ2-7; perhaps TRBD2 as D (6 bases). The CDR3 totals 14 residues. Germline V CDR1 and CDR2: MNHNY, SVGAGI (reference sequence). CDR3 region: CASSPISGGYEQYF. The CDR3 nucleotides read TGTGCCAGCAGCCCGATTAGCGGAGGGTACGAACAGTACTTC.

This chain uses TRBV5-1 with TRBJ2-7; TRBD2 aligns across 10 bases. The V gene end was trimmed by 3 bases and the J gene end by 7 bases; junction bases not matched to a gene: 10. Germline loops: CDR1 SGHRS, CDR2 YFSETQ. This CDR3 contains 15 residues. The CDR3 sequence: CASSSVLAGVREQYF. The DNA for the CDR3 is TGCGCCAGCAGCTCGGTGCTAGCGGGAGTACGGGAGCAGTACTTC.

This clonotype was seen many times. This sequence joins TRBV11-2 and TRBJ2-5; a possible D gene is TRBD2 (5 bases). Trimming took 6 bases from V and 5 from J, leaving 19 bases between them. The CDR3 runs to 15 residues. CDR1 is SGHAT and CDR2 is FQNNGV in the germline V gene. This chain's CDR3 is CASSRWTGPAETQYF. The CDR3 coding sequence is TGTGCCAGCAGTCGTTGGACTGGTCCCGCGGAGACCCAGTACTTC.

As to this clonotype: Its ends do not fully match the called genes, so a read error is possible. The rearrangement links TRBV4-1 to TRBJ2-7; D may be TRBD2 (6 bases). The germline V gene encodes CDR1 MGHRA and CDR2 YSYEKL. The CDR3 sequence is 15 residues long. The CDR3 loop is CARSQDLGGGYEQYF. DNA of the CDR3: TGTGCAAGGAGCCAAGATTTGGGAGGTGGCTACGAGCAGTACTTC.

Remarks on this clonotype: At one end, the junction sequence differs from germline, possibly due to a read error. The chain joins TRBV11-2 to TRBJ2-1; the match to TRBD1 covers 10 bases. CDR3 length equals 15 residues. The germline gives CDR1 SGHAT, CDR2 FQNNGV. The CDR3 coding sequence is TGTGCCAGCATCATAGGGACAGGGGATTACAATGAGCAGTTCTTT. Translation: CASIIGTGDYNEQFF. Supplemented by reference TRBV11-2 and TRBJ2-1, the full variable domain reads EAGVAQSPRYKIIEKRQSVAFWCNPISGHATLYWYQQILGQGPKLLIQFQNNGVVDDSQLPKDRFSAERLKGVDSTLKIQPAKLEDSAVYLCASIIGTGDYNEQFFGPGTRLTVL.

This clonotype was observed once. V is TRBV4-3 and J is TRBJ2-7, with D maybe TRBD1 (5 bases). Trimming took 0 bases from V and 2 from J, leaving 14 bases between them. The CDR3 spans 16 residues. Germline lookup yields CDR1 LGHNA and CDR2 YSLEER. The CDR3 DNA reads TGCGCCAGCAGCCAAGAAGAAATAGGGGCCCCCTACGAGCAGTACTTC. Translated: CASSQEEIGAPYEQYF.

The chain joins TRBV4-3 to TRBJ1-6, with 10 bases aligning to TRBD1. CDR3 length: 16 residues. Germline loops: CDR1 LGHNA, CDR2 YSLEER. V lost 7 bases and J lost 7; bases outside the gene matches: 10. The CDR3 protein is CASNSRDRGRNSPLHF. In nucleotides, the CDR3 is TGCGCCAGCAACTCCAGGGACAGGGGAAGGAATTCACCCCTCCACTTT.

This clonotype was detected only a few times. A single base separates this from a much larger clone, so it may be a read error. This sequence joins TRBV4-1 and TRBJ2-7; TRBD1 might be the D (5 bases). The CDR3 consists of 15 residues. Trimming pared 6 bases from V and 6 bases from J, leaving 21 bases between. Germline CDR1 and CDR2: MGHRA and YSYEKL. This CDR3 reads CASRPALEGVREQYF. The CDR3 region has the DNA TGCGCCAGCAGACCCGCCCTAGAAGGGGTACGCGAGCAGTACTTC.

A note on this clonotype: One junction end disagrees with the germline gene, perhaps due to a read error. V and J are TRBV6-6 and TRBJ2-7; D perhaps matches TRBD2 (5 bases). The CDR3 spans 15 residues. Germline V gene lookup returns CDR1 MNHNY and CDR2 SVGAGI (reference sequence). DNA of the CDR3: TGTGCCAATAGTCACGACACCTACGGGAACTACGAACAGTACTTC. Protein: CANSHDTYGNYEQYF.